This T cell receptor beta chain was found in a study of CD8 T cells in Susac syndrome. Random hexamers primed reverse transcription of about 0.45 to 1 ug RNA. TCRdb independently ran MiXCR on the immunoSEQ multiplex PCR reads; one entry per CDR3 protein. Altogether roughly 200,000 distinct CDR3 sequences are present, approximately 96% being singletons, with the ten largest covering about 0.093%. The material sequenced was CD4+ T cells from PBMCs. The source is a human donor with multiple sclerosis.

This CDR3 is CASSFFDSTANYGYTF. The CDR3 region has the DNA TGTGCCAGCAGCTTCTTTGACTCCACAGCTAACTATGGCTACACCTTC. V gene TRBV9 combines with J gene TRBJ1-2; D is uncertain. V lost 4 bases, J lost 0 bases, and 16 bases lay in between. Germline assignment: CDR1 SGDLS and CDR2 YYNGEE. This CDR3 is built from 16 residues.